This T cell receptor beta chain appears in the sequencing data of a study of blood T cell repertoires in COVID-19. Background on the study: PBMCs, B-cell-depleted T cells, or T cells were the source of the cDNA or gDNA that made up the material.

V was clipped by 0 bases and J by 6 bases, with 14 bases between them. Per the germline V gene, CDR1 is LGHDT and CDR2 is YNNKEL (reference sequence). The CDR3 totals 15 residues. Sequenced by immunoSEQ multiplex PCR; TCRdb stores in-frame clones only, minus some. The sample consists of a few hundred thousand clones, 87% of them appearing once. Ages ranged from about 18 to 89 years, with residence in 24 US areas. Participant-given clinical history determined each cohort assignment. Symptom resolution, clearance, or two negative PCRs marked the recovered donors of Cohort 3. The chain recombines TRBV3-1 (or the pseudogene TRBV3-2) with TRBJ1-2, with D maybe TRBD1 (5 bases). The origin of this receptor is a woman in her twenties or thirties who had recovered from COVID-19. The sequencing input was PBMCs or T cells enriched from blood (not recorded which). This chain's CDR3 is CASSQDRGDLDGYTF. The CDR3 DNA reads TGTGCCAGCAGCCAAGATCGGGGGGACCTCGATGGCTACACCTTC.